The 31 T cell receptor beta chains presented below share a single source sample, sequenced in a study of chemoradiotherapy in HPV16-positive cancers. Produced via immunoSEQ multiplex PCR; TCRdb's table is partial and in-frame only. Found here are about 6,500 clones, 90% of them singletons; the top ten hold under 2%. The starting material was blood, obtained from a patient who underwent chemoradiotherapy. The receptors originated from a human donor with HPV-associated anogenital cancer.

This clone was observed a few times. The chain recombines TRBV7-9 with TRBJ1-2; 7 bases are shared with TRBD1. The CDR3 loop spans 13 amino acids. V dropped 5 bases and J dropped 4; count of bases not matched to a gene: 4. Germline V gene lookup returns CDR1 SEHNR and CDR2 FQNEAQ (reference sequence). The CDR3 nucleotides are TGTGCCAGCAGCCCCAGGGGGGCCTATGGCTACACCTTC. Translation: CASSPRGAYGYTF.

V gene TRBV15 combines with J gene TRBJ2-7; 12 bases agree with TRBD2. The ends lost 6 bases at V and 3 bases at J; junction bases unmatched: 3. Germline V gives CDR1 LNHNV, CDR2 YYDKDF (reference sequence). This CDR3 has 14 amino acids. This CDR3 reads CATSPTSGSYEQYF. The CDR3 DNA is TGTGCCACCAGTCCGACTAGCGGGAGCTACGAGCAGTACTTC. The whole variable domain, filled in from reference TRBV15 and TRBJ2-7, reads DAMVIQNPRYQVTQFGKPVTLSCSQTLNHNVMYWYQQKSSQAPKLLFHYYDKDFNNEADTPDNFQSRRPNTSFCFLDIRSPGLGDTAMYLCATSPTSGSYEQYFGPGTRLTVT.

V gene TRBV18 combines with J gene TRBJ2-1; tentative D call: TRBD2 (5 bases). Trimming took 0 bases from V and 7 from J, leaving 10 bases between them. CDR3 length: 14 amino acids. Per germline, CDR1 KGHSH and CDR2 LQKENI. The CDR3 region is CASSPPPEGNEQFF. The DNA of the CDR3 is TGTGCCAGCTCACCACCCCCAGAGGGAAATGAGCAGTTCTTC.

The V gene is TRBV4-1, the J gene TRBJ2-4; 12 nucleotides line up with TRBD2. Germline CDR1 is MGHRA and CDR2 is YSYEKL. Trimming took 4 bases from V and 0 from J; bases not matched to a gene: 7. The CDR3 has 18 residues. DNA of the CDR3: TGCGCCAGCAGCCTCGGACTAGCGGGACACCTAGCCAAAAACATTCAGTACTTC. This sequence encodes CASSLGLAGHLAKNIQYF.

The chain joins TRBV9 to TRBJ2-5; 8 bases agree with TRBD1. V dropped 0 bases and J dropped 11; count of bases not matched to a gene: 6. This CDR3 is built from 13 residues. Germline-derived CDR1 and CDR2 are SGDLS and YYNGEE. The CDR3 DNA sequence: TGTGCCAGCAGCGTAGTAACGACAGGGGAGCAGTACTTC. Protein product: CASSVVTTGEQYF.

The chain is built from TRBV27 and TRBJ2-5; the match to TRBD2 covers 7 bases. Trimming cost V 6 bases and J 0 bases; bases outside gene matches: 7. The CDR3 contains 15 residues. Germline CDR1 is MNHEY and CDR2 is SMNVEV (reference sequence). In DNA, the CDR3 is TGTGCCAGCAGCACTAGTAGCGGGTACCAAGAGACCCAGTACTTC. It encodes CASSTSSGYQETQYF.

The genes are TRBV9 and TRBJ1-1; D is ambiguous. Germline V CDR1 and CDR2: SGDLS, YYNGEE. V was trimmed by 6 bases and J by 1 base, leaving 16 bases between them. The CDR3 runs 15 residues. The DNA of the CDR3 is TGTGCCAGCACACGGTCGGAGGTAAGGAACACTGAAGCTTTCTTT. Its protein product is CASTRSEVRNTEAFF.

The V call is TRBV6-6, the J call TRBJ2-7; 8 bases align to TRBD2. Germline-derived CDR1 and CDR2 are MNHNY and SVGAGI (reference sequence). This CDR3 is 15 amino acids long. Trimming cost V 2 bases and J 3 bases; bases outside gene matches: 6. The CDR3 nucleotides are TGTGCCAGCAGTTACCTGCAGCGGGAGTACTACGAGCAGTACTTC. This encodes CASSYLQREYYEQYF.

This clone was observed a handful of times. J is TRBJ2-2 and V is TRBV28, with 10 bases that match TRBD1. The V and J ends lost 8 bases and 6 bases, in that order; junction bases with no gene match: 15. The CDR3 sequence is 17 residues long. Germline V gives CDR1 MDHEN, CDR2 SYDVKM. Here the CDR3 DNA reads TGTGCCAGCGAGTTTTACCGAGGGGACAGGGGATCCGGGGAGCTGTTTTTT. Translated: CASEFYRGDRGSGELFF.

The chain couples TRBV28 to TRBJ2-5; a weak D match, TRBD1 (6 bases). This CDR3 has 14 residues. V was trimmed by 5 bases and J by 4 bases, leaving 14 bases between them. Germline lookup yields CDR1 MDHEN and CDR2 SYDVKM. Here the CDR3 reads CASSPYRERETQYF. Here the CDR3 DNA reads TGTGCCAGCAGTCCCTACAGGGAACGAGAGACCCAGTACTTC.

This clone appeared a single time. V gene TRBV27 combines with J gene TRBJ2-1; D is possibly TRBD2 (5 bases). V lost 8 bases to trimming and J lost 8 bases, with 13 bases between them. CDR1 is MNHEY, CDR2 SMNVEV, per germline (reference sequence). The CDR3 consists of 12 residues. The CDR3 DNA is TGTGCCAGCCGTGCCGGGATGGATGAGCAGTTCTTC. Its translation is CASRAGMDEQFF.

CDR3 bases: TGTGCCAGCAGTTTAAGCACAGATACGCAGTATTTT. This translates into CASSLSTDTQYF. V and J are TRBV28 and TRBJ2-3, with D hard to call. Germline V gene data show CDR1 as MDHEN and CDR2 as SYDVKM. There are 12 residues in the CDR3. The ends were cut back, 2 bases at V and 0 bases at J, with 0 bases in the middle.

V gene TRBV6-6 combines with J gene TRBJ2-3; no clear D gene. The germline gives CDR1 MNHNY, CDR2 SVGAGI (reference sequence). This CDR3 is built from 11 residues. Trimming pared 7 bases from V and 6 bases from J, leaving 8 bases between. The CDR3 bases are TGTGCCAGCACTGTCCGGGATACGCAGTATTTT. Translating it yields CASTVRDTQYF.

This sequence joins TRBV28 and TRBJ2-7; D is perhaps TRBD2 (5 bases). The germline V gene has CDR1 MDHEN and CDR2 SYDVKM. V was trimmed by 10 bases and J by 2 bases, leaving 18 bases between them. There are 14 residues in the CDR3. The CDR3 nucleotides are TGTGCCACCGGGGAGAACGGCAGAACCTACGAGCAGTACTTC. Its protein is CATGENGRTYEQYF.

The CDR3 DNA is TGTGCCAGCAGAGGAACCGGGACAGGGACCCTAATTCTAACCTACGAGCAGTACTTC. This sequence encodes CASRGTGTGTLILTYEQYF. The chain employs TRBV28 and TRBJ2-7, with TRBD1 identical over 9 bases. CDR1 and CDR2 (germline): MDHEN, SYDVKM. The CDR3 is 19 residues long. V shed 6 bases and J 2 bases; nucleotides not matched to a gene: 20.

This clone has just a few counts. CDR3 coding DNA: TGTGCCAGCATGACAGGAGGGTCGGCTAACTATGGCTACACCTTC. Its protein is CASMTGGSANYGYTF. The rearrangement joins TRBV6-1 to TRBJ1-2, with D possibly being TRBD1 (6 bases). Germline CDR1 and CDR2: MNHNS and SASEGT. The ends were cut back, 7 bases at V and 0 bases at J, with 15 bases in the middle. The CDR3 totals 15 residues.

The chain carries TRBV7-2 and TRBJ1-2; the D gene is possibly TRBD1 (5 bases). CDR1 is SGHTA, CDR2 FQGNSA, per germline. V was clipped by 4 bases and J by 5 bases, with 11 bases between them. The CDR3 has 13 amino acids. Here the CDR3 reads CASSYGEGYGYTF. The CDR3 region has the DNA TGTGCCAGCAGCTATGGAGAGGGGTATGGCTACACCTTC.

The chain recombines TRBV28 with TRBJ2-6; D not certain. Germline CDR1 is MDHEN and CDR2 is SYDVKM. V dropped 5 bases and J dropped 0 bases, with 11 bases sitting between them. The CDR3 has 16 amino acids. The chain's CDR3 is CASSHLKDSGANVLTF. CDR3 in DNA: TGTGCCAGCAGTCATCTAAAGGACTCTGGGGCCAACGTCCTGACTTTC.

This chain uses TRBV29-1 with TRBJ2-7; possibly TRBD2 for D (5 bases). The CDR3 contains 11 residues. CDR1 is SQVTM, CDR2 ANQGSEA, per germline. The V end was cut by 5 bases, the J end by 4 bases, with 9 bases between. CDR3 DNA: TGCAGCGTTTGGAGAGGGTACGAGCAGTACTTC. As protein: CSVWRGYEQYF.

The genes are TRBV11-3 and TRBJ2-4; 9 bases fit TRBD1. Trimming took 5 bases from V and 3 from J; bases not matched to a gene: 5. Germline CDR1 reads SGHNT; CDR2 reads YENEEA. The CDR3 runs to 15 residues. CDR3 bases: TGTGCCAGCAGCCAGAGACAGGGGGTCAAAAACATTCAGTACTTC. This codes for CASSQRQGVKNIQYF.

The V call is TRBV6-1, the J call TRBJ2-7; TRBD2 might be the D (6 bases). CDR1 and CDR2 from the germline V gene are MNHNS and SASEGT. This CDR3 spans 14 amino acids. V lost 6 bases, J lost 3 bases, and 15 bases lay in between. As DNA, the CDR3 is TGTGCCAGCAGCCGCGGGGCCACAAACTACGAGCAGTACTTC. This sequence encodes CASSRGATNYEQYF.

The chain couples TRBV25-1 to TRBJ2-1; no clear D. Germline V gene data show CDR1 as MGHDK and CDR2 as SYGVNS. V lost 3 bases to trimming and J lost 4 bases, with 10 bases between them. The CDR3 consists of 14 residues. CDR3 region: CASSEGIGYNEQFF. In DNA form, the CDR3 reads TGTGCCAGCAGTGAGGGGATCGGGTACAATGAGCAGTTCTTC.

The genes are TRBV7-6 and TRBJ1-5, with 8 bases matching TRBD1. Germline CDR1 and CDR2: SGHVS and FNYEAQ. With V trimmed by 5 bases and J by 0 bases, 3 bases remained unmatched. The CDR3 covers 15 residues. The CDR3 loop is CASSIGQGSNQPQHF. For the CDR3, the DNA is TGTGCCAGCAGCATAGGACAGGGTAGCAATCAGCCCCAGCATTTT.

The chain links TRBV21-1 to TRBJ1-1. TRBV21-1 is an annotated pseudogene. The CDR3 runs 16 residues. The CDR3 coding sequence is TGTGCCAGCAGCACCCGAGACGGGGGCCTGGACACTGAAGCTTTCTTT. It yields the protein CASSTRDGGLDTEAFF.

The chain joins TRBV19 to TRBJ1-3; 9 bases agree with TRBD1. This CDR3 is 16 amino acids long. Germline lookup yields CDR1 LNHDA and CDR2 SQIVND (reference sequence). V lost 4 bases, J lost 2 bases, and 6 bases stayed unmatched. The CDR3 protein is CASSTQGQGPGNTIYF. The CDR3 coding sequence is TGTGCCAGTAGTACCCAGGGACAGGGTCCTGGAAACACCATATATTTT.

The chain uses TRBV6-1 and TRBJ2-3; D is undetermined. Trimming took 3 bases from V and 6 from J, leaving 19 bases between them. Germline V lookup: CDR1 MNHNS, CDR2 SASEGT. The CDR3 covers 16 residues. CDR3 residues: CASSERRFGGPDTQYF. The DNA for the CDR3 is TGTGCCAGCAGTGAGCGGCGGTTTGGCGGACCTGATACGCAGTATTTT.

This clone was seen a handful of times. This rearrangement joins TRBV5-5 to TRBJ2-7; D unclear. CDR3 length: 12 amino acids. The ends were cut back, 6 bases at V and 1 base at J, with 8 bases in the middle. Germline V gives CDR1 SGHKS, CDR2 YYEKEE (reference sequence). The CDR3 region is CASTLGSYEQYF. In nucleotides, the CDR3 is TGTGCCAGCACTTTGGGATCCTACGAGCAGTACTTC.

This clone was recorded once. The chain is built from TRBV10-1 and TRBJ1-1; the D is unclear. Germline V gene lookup returns CDR1 WNHNN and CDR2 SYGVQD (reference sequence). With 0 bases removed from V and 9 bases from J, the gap between germline ends came to 11 bases. The CDR3 sequence is 13 residues long. The CDR3 nucleotides are TGCGCCAGCAGTGAGTCGGGCTTCAATAAAGCTTTCTTT. Translation: CASSESGFNKAFF.

The chain joins TRBV18 to TRBJ2-3; unclear D gene. V was cut by 1 base and J by 4 bases, with 3 bases left in between. From germline, CDR1 is KGHSH and CDR2 LQKENI. This CDR3 is built from 12 residues. CDR3 sequence: CASSPQADTQYF. CDR3 DNA sequence: TGTGCCAGCTCACCACAAGCAGATACGCAGTATTTT.

This clone has just one count. The chain joins TRBV7-9 to TRBJ1-3; maybe TRBD1 (5 bases). The CDR3 extends over 15 amino acids. CDR1 and CDR2 (germline): SEHNR, FQNEAQ (reference sequence). Trimming took 1 base from V and 4 from J, leaving 11 bases between them. The CDR3 sequence is CASSLGDLAGNTIYF. The CDR3 DNA follows: TGTGCCAGCAGCTTAGGGGACTTGGCAGGAAACACCATATATTTT.

The chain links TRBV18 to TRBJ2-7; the match to TRBD1 covers 10 bases. The CDR3 is 15 residues long. Germline assignment: CDR1 KGHSH and CDR2 LQKENI. The V and J ends lost 5 bases and 6 bases, in that order; junction bases with no gene match: 10. CDR3 residues: CASSSLGQGVVEQYF. The CDR3 bases are TGTGCCAGCTCATCTCTCGGACAGGGGGTGGTCGAGCAGTACTTC.